This T cell receptor (beta chain) originates from a study of CD8 T cells in Susac syndrome. The CDR3 runs 14 residues. The germline V gene encodes CDR1 DFQATT and CDR2 SNEGSKA (reference sequence). V lost 0 bases and J lost 5, with 11 bases in between. Roughly 0.45 to 1 ug RNA was reverse transcribed with random hexamers. TCRdb itself ran the immunoSEQ multiplex PCR reads through MiXCR, one entry per CDR3 protein. The repertoire includes about 90,000 distinct CDR3 sequences, around 96% of them detected once, and approximately 0.57% sits in the top ten. This clonotype originated in a human donor with Susac syndrome. The gene calls are TRBV20-1 and TRBJ2-1; either TRBD1 or TRBD2 may fit D (5 bases each). The source material was CD8+ T cells from PBMCs. CDR3 residues: CSARDSRGDNEQFF. The CDR3 DNA reads as TGCAGTGCTAGAGATTCGCGAGGGGACAATGAGCAGTTCTTC.